What follows describes a single T cell receptor (beta chain). Which antigen it targets is not known. Base qualities are not provided; no much larger clone lies one nucleotide away. This entry is derived from a study of T cell responses to AZD1222 COVID-19 vaccine (dated by TCRdb to 2020 to 2023). In the study overall: Because spike-specific TCR depth and breadth did not differ between the two schedules, AZD1222 recipients who got a second dose at roughly 4 weeks were pooled with those who got a second dose at roughly 12 weeks. A total of 230 to 250 trial participants underwent TCR sequencing, of whom some 210 received two doses of AZD1222 and roughly 25 received two doses of the MenACWY control vaccine. Trial participants were enrolled into age subgroups of 18-55, 56-69 and 70-plus years, which contained around 150, 28 and 57 TCR-sequenced participants, respectively.

The time point label of this sample denotes: baseline before first vaccination. Vaccinee samples came from UK trials COV001 and COV002, including a single-blind randomized controlled phase 2/3 trial of AZD1222 (ChAdOx1 nCoV-19) in healthy adults. For TCRbeta chain sequencing, PBMC samples from trial participants were taken at day 0 and at day 28 after the second dose. Broad study findings and their caveats: Reportedly, close to half of the unique spike-specific TCRs recognized epitopes lying outside the regions that are mutated in the B.1.351 and B.1.1.7 variants. Because no day 14 peak-response samples were available, the repertoires could be characterized only after the peak T cell response. A significant rise in spike-specific TCR breadth and depth was observed after two AZD1222 doses relative to day 0 and relative to MenACWY recipients. Only a handful of AZD1222 recipients were SARS-CoV-2 seropositive at baseline, limiting conclusions about previously exposed vaccinees. Participants were mostly white British and included more females than males, and it was suggested by the authors that clonal diversity may have been underestimated. The 56-69-year group was small, and its depth increase did not reach significance, likely because of low power. The vaccine-associated CD4 TCRs covered the entire spike protein, and the dominant responses fell in regions 160-218 and 743-854.

In the germline V gene, CDR1 corresponds to SGDLS and CDR2 to YYNGEE. V is reduced by 5 bases and J by 2 bases, leaving a spacing of 18 bases between them. The CDR3 has 16 amino acids, counting the end cysteine and phenylalanine. CDR3 DNA only is kept here, 48 bases in frame from base 1. The CDR3 regions of human TCRbeta chains were analyzed by immunosequencing. Processing in the source paper ran as follows. TCRs in the repertoires were matched against a reference library of SARS-CoV-2-specific TCRs that had been generated with the MIRA antigen-specificity platform. Breadth was defined as the fraction of unique TCRs that were SARS-CoV-2-associated. Depth was defined as the fraction of total T cells that were SARS-CoV-2-associated. Using the MIRA data, each spike-specific TCR was assigned both to the spike region to which the TCR was reactive and to a CD4 or CD8 class. Log10-transformed breadth and depth values were compared by one-way ANOVA with Sidak's multiple comparisons tests. Sourced from immuneACCESS, this table was stored by TCRdb with only in-frame sequences that have V and J called. A share of the clones is absent; for the studies checked, an unresolved V gene accounts for under half, and the remainder has no known explanation. V, J and clone size derive from that table, while D and trimming were established from the DNA sequence. In this sample the table shows 140,000 to 150,000 clones, just over 90% of which occur a single time. About 1.9% of the sample lies in the top ten.

The chain is made from TRBV9 and TRBJ2-3, with TRBD1 tentatively as D gene (6 bases match). The clonotype comes from an adult in good health. The sample here was peripheral blood, taken on day 0 of AZD1222 vaccination. The bases are TGTGCCAGCAGGAGAAGGGACACCGGAATCACAGATACGCAGTATTTT. This translates into CASRRRDTGITDTQYF.